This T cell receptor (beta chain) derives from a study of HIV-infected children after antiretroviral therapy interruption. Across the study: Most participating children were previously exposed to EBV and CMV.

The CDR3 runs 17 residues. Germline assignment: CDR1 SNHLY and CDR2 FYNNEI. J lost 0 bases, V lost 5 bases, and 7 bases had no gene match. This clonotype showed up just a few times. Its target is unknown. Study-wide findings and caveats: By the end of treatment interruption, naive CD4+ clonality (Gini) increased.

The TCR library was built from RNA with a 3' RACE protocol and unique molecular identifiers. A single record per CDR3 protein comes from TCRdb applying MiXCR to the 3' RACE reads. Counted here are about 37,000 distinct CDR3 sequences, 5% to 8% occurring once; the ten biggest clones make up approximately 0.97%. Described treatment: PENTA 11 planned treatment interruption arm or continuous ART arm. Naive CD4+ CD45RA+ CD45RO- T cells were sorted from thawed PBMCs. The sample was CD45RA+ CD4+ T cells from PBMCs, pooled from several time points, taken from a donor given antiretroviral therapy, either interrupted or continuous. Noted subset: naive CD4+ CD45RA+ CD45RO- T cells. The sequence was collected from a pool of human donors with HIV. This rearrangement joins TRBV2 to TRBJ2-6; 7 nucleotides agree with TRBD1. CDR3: CASSYRGPSSGANVLTF. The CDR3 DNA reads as TGTGCCAGCAGTTACAGGGGCCCGAGCTCTGGGGCCAACGTCCTGACTTTC.